These 15 T cell receptor beta chains share one sample of origin, sequenced in a study of T cells in Graves' hyperthyroidism and ophthalmopathy. Amplification targeted TCR beta CDR3 regions from RNA transcripts. Researchers ran a first-round RT-PCR on the TCR CDR3 using the HTBI primer set. MiXCR, applied by TCRdb to the multiplex PCR reads, yields one record per CDR3 protein. The repertoire holds 300,000 to 450,000 distinct CDR3 sequences, with 15% to 20% as singletons. Sequencing used blood. All receptors come from a woman between 25 and 40 years old with Graves' hyperthyroidism that later progressed to Graves' ophthalmopathy.

At least ten counts were recorded for this clonotype. The rearrangement links TRBV6-1 to TRBJ1-1, with D unresolved. CDR3 length: 13 amino acids. The V end was cut by 6 bases, the J end by 1 base, with 9 bases between. Germline CDR1 and CDR2: MNHNS and SASEGT. This CDR3 reads CASSYTRNTEAFF. CDR3 coding DNA: TGTGCCAGCAGCTATACAAGGAACACTGAAGCTTTCTTT.

The table lists this clonotype with a few counts. The gene calls are TRBV19 and TRBJ2-2, with 7 bases aligning to TRBD2. The trim removed 3 bases at V and 3 bases at J, leaving 1 base unmatched. CDR3 length equals 14 residues. The germline V gene has CDR1 LNHDA and CDR2 SQIVND (reference sequence). In DNA, the CDR3 is TGTGCCAGTAGTATGGCGGGAGACACCGGGGAGCTGTTTTTT. Its translation is CASSMAGDTGELFF.

The chain's CDR3 is CATSRSPNSPLHF. CDR3 DNA: TGTGCCACCAGCCGTAGCCCCAATTCACCCCTCCACTTT. V is TRBV15 and J is TRBJ1-6; D remains unclear. The CDR3 totals 13 residues. Trimming pared 5 bases from V and 7 bases from J, leaving 9 bases between. CDR1 is LNHNV and CDR2 is YYDKDF in the germline V gene (reference sequence).

This clonotype was seen a handful of times. This chain uses TRBV5-1 with TRBJ1-2; D ambiguous. The CDR3 spans 14 residues. The germline V gene has CDR1 SGHRS and CDR2 YFSETQ. Trimming took 0 bases from V and 2 from J, leaving 8 bases between them. CDR3 amino acids: CASSLEDENYGYTF. The CDR3 bases are TGCGCCAGCAGCTTGGAAGACGAAAACTATGGCTACACCTTC.

This clonotype has a count of ten or more. The chain joins TRBV6-1 to TRBJ2-5; unclear D gene. This CDR3 contains 15 residues. V gave up 6 bases and J gave up 5 bases, with 19 bases separating them. Per germline, CDR1 MNHNS and CDR2 SASEGT. In DNA, the CDR3 is TGTGCCAGCAGCCACGAAGGGCTTTTGGGGGAGACCCAGTACTTC. This encodes CASSHEGLLGETQYF.

A few counts support this clonotype. CDR3 nucleotide sequence: TGTGCCAGCAGCCAAGCGGGGGGTCCCGGGGCCAACGTCCTGACTTTC. This codes for CASSQAGGPGANVLTF. The chain is built from TRBV3-1 and TRBJ2-6, with TRBD2 matching over 7 bases. Germline V lookup: CDR1 LGHDT, CDR2 YNNKEL (reference sequence). The V and J ends lost 1 base and 4 bases, in that order; junction bases with no gene match: 4. This CDR3 spans 16 amino acids.

At least ten counts were recorded for this clonotype. The chain joins TRBV9 to TRBJ2-7; 7 positions agree with TRBD1. The CDR3 runs 15 residues. J gave up 4 bases and V 3 bases, and 10 bases lay outside the gene matches. Germline V lookup: CDR1 SGDLS, CDR2 YYNGEE. CDR3 in DNA: TGTGCCAGCAGCGATACAGGGGAAAAGGGTTACGAGCAGTACTTC. Its protein is CASSDTGEKGYEQYF.

The V and J genes are TRBV25-1 and TRBJ2-1, with TRBD1 identical over 9 bases. This CDR3 spans 17 amino acids. J gave up 8 bases and V 4 bases, and 15 bases lay outside the gene matches. Germline CDR1 and CDR2: MGHDK and SYGVNS. The CDR3 loop reads CASSAHGGQGRVHEQFF. Here the CDR3 DNA reads TGTGCCAGCAGTGCCCATGGTGGACAGGGGAGGGTTCATGAGCAGTTCTTC.

This clonotype was counted a few times. The chain uses TRBV19 and TRBJ1-5; D is perhaps TRBD1 (5 bases). CDR1 is LNHDA, CDR2 SQIVND, per germline (reference sequence). The CDR3 is 17 amino acids. Trimming pared 2 bases from V and 0 bases from J, leaving 14 bases between. CDR3 DNA sequence: TGTGCCAGTAGTATAACGCAGGGAACGTATAGCAATCAGCCCCAGCATTTT. It yields the protein CASSITQGTYSNQPQHF. Full variable domain (rest looked up from reference TRBV19 and TRBJ1-5): DGGITQSPKYLFRKEGQNVTLSCEQNLNHDAMYWYRQDPGQGLRLIYYSQIVNDFQKGDIAEGYSVSREKKESFPLTVTSAQKNPTAFYLCASSITQGTYSNQPQHFGDGTRLSIL.

This clonotype came up many times. The V and J genes are TRBV27 and TRBJ1-2; perhaps TRBD1 as D (6 bases). V was cut by 6 bases and J by 3 bases, with 23 bases left in between. This CDR3 spans 17 amino acids. The V gene's germline CDR1 is MNHEY and CDR2 SMNVEV (reference sequence). The CDR3 bases are TGTGCCAGCAGAAAGCTCGGCAGGGGAAAAGATCACTATGGCTACACCTTC. Translated, it gives CASRKLGRGKDHYGYTF.

Notes on this clonotype: A much larger clone differs by one base, so this may be a read error. The chain couples TRBV28 to TRBJ1-4; maybe TRBD1 (5 bases). Germline CDR1 reads MDHEN; CDR2 reads SYDVKM. The CDR3 sequence is 17 residues long. The V end lost 6 bases, the J end lost 2 bases, and 19 bases lay between the germline ends. Written as DNA, the CDR3 is TGTGCCAGCAGCCCAGCGGGGCCCATCATGACTAATGAAAAACTGTTTTTT. Its protein is CASSPAGPIMTNEKLFF.

The chain combines TRBV6-1 with TRBJ2-2, with D hard to call. V was cut by 4 bases and J by 3 bases, with 9 bases left in between. Germline V gene lookup returns CDR1 MNHNS and CDR2 SASEGT. The CDR3 has 14 amino acids. The CDR3 loop reads CASSVSDDTGELFF. The CDR3 DNA is TGTGCCAGCAGTGTGTCAGATGACACCGGGGAGCTGTTTTTT.

This clonotype occurred many times. V is TRBV20-1 and J is TRBJ2-1; D remains unclear. CDR1 and CDR2 (germline): DFQATT, SNEGSKA (reference sequence). The CDR3 is made up of 14 amino acids. Trimming stripped 4 bases from V and 7 bases from J, with 17 bases between. CDR3 in amino acids: CSANGISVGNEQFF. CDR3 bases: TGCAGTGCTAATGGGATATCGGTCGGGAATGAGCAGTTCTTC.

This chain uses TRBV5-1 with TRBJ2-3, with TRBD1 matching 8 bases. The CDR3 contains 16 residues. The V gene's germline CDR1 is SGHRS and CDR2 YFSETQ. Germline trimming cut 4 bases from V and 3 bases from J; bases unmatched to any gene: 10. The CDR3 here is CASSPTWTGSTDTQYF. CDR3 DNA sequence: TGCGCCAGCAGCCCCACTTGGACAGGGAGTACAGATACGCAGTATTTT. The entire variable domain, with the rest obtained from reference TRBV5-1 and TRBJ2-3, is as follows: KAGVTQTPRYLIKTRGQQVTLSCSPISGHRSVSWYQQTPGQGLQFLFEYFSETQRNKGNFPGRFSGRQFSNSRSEMNVSTLELGDSALYLCASSPTWTGSTDTQYFGPGTRLTVL.

This clonotype has just a few counts. This rearrangement joins TRBV29-1 to TRBJ2-7, with TRBD1 identical over 9 bases. Germline-derived CDR1 and CDR2 are SQVTM and ANQGSEA. With 6 bases clipped from V and 6 bases from J, the junction kept 6 bases outside the gene matches. This CDR3 region has 12 residues. The CDR3 nucleotides read TGCAGCGTGGACGGACAGGGGACCGAGCAGTACTTC. The encoded protein is CSVDGQGTEQYF.